This passage covers 9 T cell receptor beta chains from one sample sequenced in a study of tumor T cells in aggressive B-cell lymphoma. Method: immunoSEQ multiplex PCR; TCRdb's copy keeps in-frame clones and lacks some. The sample lists some 3,500 clones; 86% were seen once. Sequencing was done on a sample of tumor tissue. The receptors stem from an adult with diffuse large B cell lymphoma.

V is TRBV15 and J is TRBJ2-2; no definite D call. Germline CDR1 LNHNV, CDR2 YYDKDF (reference sequence). The CDR3 has 17 amino acids. V lost 0 bases, J lost 4 bases, and 15 bases lay in between. The chain's CDR3 is CATSRESGLVITGELFF. CDR3 nucleotide sequence: TGTGCCACCAGCAGAGAGAGTGGGCTTGTTATCACCGGGGAGCTGTTTTTT.

CDR3 nucleotides: TGTGCCAGCAGTAGCTTAGGGGGAGGGACCTACGAGCAGTACTTC. It is translated as CASSSLGGGTYEQYF. J is TRBJ2-7 and V is TRBV6-1, with D possibly matching TRBD2 (7 bases). The V and J ends lost 5 bases and 2 bases respectively, with 16 bases between them. The V gene's germline CDR1 is MNHNS and CDR2 SASEGT. The CDR3 extends over 15 amino acids.

This clone was observed a handful of times. V usage is TRBV5-1 and J usage is TRBJ2-1; a weak D match, TRBD2 (7 bases). The CDR3 length is 16 residues. V lost 3 bases and J 4 bases, leaving 17 bases between the germline ends. Germline V CDR1 and CDR2: SGHRS, YFSETQ. The CDR3 loop reads CASSSQGGAAYNEQFF. The CDR3 DNA sequence: TGCGCCAGCAGCTCGCAAGGGGGGGCCGCTTACAATGAGCAGTTCTTC.

This clone was counted a single time. The J gene is TRBJ2-7, the V gene TRBV4-3; TRBD1 matches at 11 bases. Germline V gene data show CDR1 as LGHNA and CDR2 as YSLEER. The trim removed 2 bases at V and 2 bases at J, leaving 8 bases unmatched. The CDR3 contains 17 residues. In DNA form, the CDR3 reads TGCGCCAGCAGCCAATTCCTCCCGGGACAGGGGGCCTACGAGCAGTACTTC. It is translated as CASSQFLPGQGAYEQYF.

In regard to this clone: One junction end does not reproduce the germline sequence, and a read error may be involved. The chain has TRBV7-3 and TRBJ1-3; a possible D gene is TRBD1 (6 bases). Germline V CDR1 and CDR2: SGHTA, FQGTGA. The CDR3 loop spans 15 amino acids. In DNA, the CDR3 is TGTGTCAGCAGCTTAAGCGGGGGCTATGGGAACACCATATATTTT. Protein: CVSSLSGGYGNTIYF.

The rearrangement uses TRBV7-3 and TRBJ2-3; possibly TRBD2 for D (6 bases). This CDR3 is built from 14 residues. Germline assignment: CDR1 SGHTA and CDR2 FQGTGA. V lost 4 bases, J lost 4 bases, and 12 bases lay in between. The CDR3: CASSYTGVADTQYF. The DNA of the CDR3 is TGTGCCAGCAGCTACACGGGGGTAGCAGATACGCAGTATTTT.

The chain is built from TRBV5-1 and TRBJ1-1; 7 positions agree with TRBD1. This CDR3 spans 14 amino acids. Germline V gene sequence: CDR1 SGHRS, CDR2 YFSETQ. J lost 4 bases, V lost 3 bases, and 6 bases had no gene match. The CDR3 DNA reads TGCGCCAGCAGCTCAGACAGGGTGGGCACTGAAGCTTTCTTT. Encoded protein: CASSSDRVGTEAFF.

The genes are TRBV27 and TRBJ2-7, with D perhaps TRBD1 (6 bases). The CDR3 is 14 amino acids. Germline-derived CDR1 and CDR2 are MNHEY and SMNVEV (reference sequence). Trimming took 5 bases from V and 3 from J, leaving 14 bases between them. CDR3 in DNA: TGTGCCAGCAGTCGGGACACATACTTCTACGAGCAGTACTTC. As protein: CASSRDTYFYEQYF.

The chain recombines TRBV5-6 with TRBJ2-1, with D perhaps matching TRBD1 (5 bases). The CDR3 runs to 14 residues. Germline lookup yields CDR1 SGHDT and CDR2 YYEEEE. Trimming left V 1 base short and J 4 bases short, with 9 bases between. The CDR3 DNA sequence: TGTGCCAGCAGCTTGATTTCAGGGTACAATGAGCAGTTCTTC. This encodes CASSLISGYNEQFF.